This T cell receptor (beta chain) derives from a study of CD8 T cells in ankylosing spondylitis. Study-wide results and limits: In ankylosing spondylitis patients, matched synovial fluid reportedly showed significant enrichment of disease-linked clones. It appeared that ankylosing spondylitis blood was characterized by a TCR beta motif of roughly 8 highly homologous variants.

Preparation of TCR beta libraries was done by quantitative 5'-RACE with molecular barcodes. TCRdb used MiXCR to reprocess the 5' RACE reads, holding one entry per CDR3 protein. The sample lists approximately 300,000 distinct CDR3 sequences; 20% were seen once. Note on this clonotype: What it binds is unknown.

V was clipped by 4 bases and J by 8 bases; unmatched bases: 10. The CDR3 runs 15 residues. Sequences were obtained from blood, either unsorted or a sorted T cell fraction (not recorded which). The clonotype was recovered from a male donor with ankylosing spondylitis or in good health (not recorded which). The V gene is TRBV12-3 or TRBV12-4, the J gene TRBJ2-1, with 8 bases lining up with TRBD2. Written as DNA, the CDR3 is TGTGCCAGCAGTTCCAAGCGGGGGCTCGGCGATGAGCAGTTCTTC. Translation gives CASSSKRGLGDEQFF.